The source of this TCR beta chain is a study of T cells after yellow fever vaccination. The germline CDR1 and CDR2 sequences are DFQATT and SNEGSKA (reference sequence). Trimming removed 6 bases at V and 1 base at J, with 12 bases between. This CDR3 comprises 13 residues. Study-wide findings and caveats: Most primary-vaccination clones recurred post-booster (more than 95% CD4, 85% to 90% CD8). Contamination of FACS-sorted repertoires by abundant clonotypes from the bulk population could occur.

A single record per CDR3 protein comes from TCRdb applying MiXCR to the 5' RACE reads. There are approximately 600,000 distinct CDR3 sequences in the sample; approximately 13% occur only once, and more than 13% lies in the top ten. As for this clonotype: What it binds is not known.

This sequence originates from a man aged 25 to 45 who received the YFV17D yellow fever vaccine. The chain carries TRBV20-1 and TRBJ1-1; D remains unclear. The sequenced sample was PBMCs, obtained on the day of the yellow fever booster vaccination. The CDR3 nucleotides are TGCAGTGCAACGGGCGTCGGGAACACTGAAGCTTTCTTT. It is translated as CSATGVGNTEAFF.